Included here is one TCR beta chain sequence, with context. What it binds is unknown. This specimen belongs to a study of T cell responses to AZD1222 COVID-19 vaccine. The length of the CDR3 is 14 residues. The germline CDR1 and CDR2 sequences are MNHEY and SMNVEV (reference sequence). Trimming removed 5 bases from V and 7 bases from J; junction bases left unmatched: 8. General study findings and limits: The donor cohort was predominantly white British with a female majority, and clonal diversity may have been underestimated. Close to half of spike-specific TCRs reportedly recognize unmutated variant regions. Recipients of two AZD1222 doses showed rising Spike-specific TCR breadth and depth.

Sequencing was performed with immunoSEQ multiplex PCR; in TCRdb, only in-frame clones are kept and a portion is missing. This sample has about 150,000 clones, with approximately 90% found just once. This receptor was obtained from an adult in good health. This chain links TRBV27 with TRBJ1-5; 7 nucleotides match TRBD1. The material was peripheral blood, obtained on day 0 of AZD1222 vaccination. DNA of the CDR3: TGTGCCAGCAGTGCGGGACAGCTCCTCCAGCCCCAGCATTTT. It specifies CASSAGQLLQPQHF.